What follows is one T cell receptor (beta chain) and its context. This clone has a single count. Its antigen is unknown. Within one base of it there is no much larger clone, and no base qualities were kept. The CDR3 has 16 amino acids, counting the end cysteine and phenylalanine. Solely the CDR3 DNA is kept, with 48 bases framed from the first base. Via the germline V gene, CDR1 is SGHAT and CDR2 FQNNGV. Trimming removed 4 bases from V and 2 bases from J, leaving 16 bases between the germline ends. Using the deep immunoSEQ assay, multiplex PCR amplified TCR CDR3 regions from genomic DNA. Extracted genomic DNA from each cell subset was distributed evenly across all wells of several immunoSEQ 96-well plates, and each plate was treated as a replicate. Each replicate PCR for sorted subsets received about 210 ng genomic DNA, equal to tens of thousands of T cell genomes. The purified libraries were quantified using a Qubit 3.0 fluorometer, sized with a Bioanalyzer 2100, and then quantified again using the KAPA Library Quantification kit. Each immunoSEQ 96-well plate was sequenced on its own single-read 150-cycle Illumina NextSeq 550 flow cell. As for how the authors treated the data: Because only junctional sequences without quality scores were contained in the immunoSEQ output, filtering matching that applied to full-length reads could not be performed. Sequences were annotated with PyIR, a Python wrapper for IgBLAST v1.9, and V/J genes and CDR3 were assigned using IMGT germline references. Reads with weak V/J assignments (E-value above 1e-6), missing CDR3, stop codons, out-of-frame junctions, or ambiguous translated residues were removed. V3J clonotypes were defined as sequences sharing an identical inferred V gene, J gene, and CDR3 amino acid sequence. Percentage overlap between repertoires was computed as shared unique clonotypes divided by the size of the smaller repertoire. RTK rarefaction, the Chao1 estimator, and Recon v2.1 estimates of unobserved clonotypes were used to assess repertoire richness. For all TCRbeta clonotypes obtained by the gDNA method from four donors, generation probabilities were computed with OLGA. TCRdb retrieved this table from immuneACCESS and kept in-frame rearrangements only. Not all clones are present; in checked studies, unresolved V genes account for under half, and no reason is known for the remainder. That table is the source of V, J and clone size, and D and trimming were worked out from the DNA. A total of fewer than 2.5 million clones appear in this sample, 93% of them only once. Of the sample, approximately 0.36% falls within the top ten clones.

These data come from a study of shared clonotypes between healthy human individuals (dated by TCRdb to between 2020 and 2021). Study-level background: Two women and three men aged 18 to 49 years were included in the cohort. Per donor, three plates each were used for CD4 naive and CD4 memory, two for CD8 naive, and one for CD8 memory. Per donor, leukapheresis produced somewhere between about 0.85 and 9.5 billion PBMCs. To estimate repertoire size and how much clonotypes are shared between individuals, the study performed deep sequencing of blood TCR repertoires from a few healthy adults. Different laboratories and diverse techniques were used to prepare libraries and sequence TCR repertoires, to increase sequencing depth and limit assay-specific biases. Broad study findings and their caveats: Incomplete sequencing was indicated by rarefaction of sorted-subset datasets, despite the large sequencing depth. Only blood was sampled, and tissue TCR repertoires likely differ from those in blood. Because the study included a small number of donors, the genetic and exposure-history diversity represented was limited. Higher generation probabilities were observed for clonotypes shared by all four sorted-subset donors than for non-shared clonotypes. Larger estimated clonotype richness was generally found for naive subsets than for memory subsets. Based on pairwise subsampling, the degree of clonotype sharing among donors was expected to be affected by sequencing depth. When a handful of donors were compared, the shared fraction of clonotypes was approximately 5% for naive CD4, approximately 3.3% for naive CD8, about 2.4% for memory CD4, and around 0.37% for memory CD8.

The donors were healthy, HIV-negative adults with no recently reported acute infections or vaccinations. Only Caucasian adults living in Nashville, Tennessee, USA were represented among the donors. Magnetic negative selection was used to enrich CD4+ T cells, after which naive cells were positively selected on CD45RA and the negative fraction became the memory subset. Blood was collected by leukapheresis, and PBMCs were isolated by Ficoll-Histopaque density gradient centrifugation and then cryopreserved in liquid nitrogen vapor phase. Analytical flow cytometry was used to check the purity and quantity of each magnetically sorted T cell population. From each sorted fraction, genomic DNA was isolated and quantified by UV absorbance on a Nanodrop 2000c.

Sequencing was done on a sample of naive CD4+ T cells from PBMCs. The cell subset or site label of this sample denotes: CD45RA+ positively selected. Recombination connected TRBV11-2 to TRBJ2-3; TRBD1 is perhaps the D gene, given 6 matching bases. The receptor's source is a man between 18 and 35 years old in good health. Some clones in this sample may be carry-over from other donors' samples. The CDR3 here reads CASSSPDRTPTDTQYF. The bases are TGTGCCAGCAGCTCCCCCGACAGGACCCCCACAGATACGCAGTATTTT.